Listed here are 17 T cell receptor beta chains from one sample, sequenced in a study of CD4+ T cells in melanoma (dated by TCRdb to between 2021 and 2024). The library was produced with the immunoSEQ multiplex PCR assay. Not all clones reach the TCRdb copy of this immuneACCESS table, which keeps in-frame sequences only. Checked studies attribute under half of the gap to unresolved V genes and leave the rest unexplained. Within this sample are about 21,000 clones, with roughly 82% of them counted one time only. The ten top clones hold about 4% of the sample. Material: cells from a culture (not recorded whether cultured in vitro). The receptors shown here come from a human donor with melanoma.

The chain couples TRBV5-1 to TRBJ1-4; unclear D gene. Trimming removed 5 bases from V and 8 bases from J, with 16 bases in between. The length of the CDR3 is 14 residues. The germline CDR1 and CDR2 sequences are SGHRS and YFSETQ. The CDR3 here is CASRSRSGVEKLFF. CDR3 DNA sequence: TGCGCCAGCAGGAGCCGTTCGGGAGTGGAAAAACTGTTTTTT.

The chain uses TRBV2 and TRBJ1-5, with D perhaps matching TRBD1 (5 bases). The V end lost 11 bases, the J end lost 4 bases, and 15 bases lay between the germline ends. Germline V gene lookup returns CDR1 SNHLY and CDR2 FYNNEI. The length of the CDR3 is 13 residues. The CDR3 reads CACGGSGNQPQHF. The CDR3 DNA sequence: TGTGCCTGTGGAGGGTCAGGGAATCAGCCCCAGCATTTT.

The J gene is TRBJ2-2, the V gene TRBV7-8; 8 bases align to TRBD1. Trimming at V came to 4 bases and at J to 4 bases, leaving 8 bases not matched to a gene. The CDR3 extends over 16 amino acids. The germline V gene encodes CDR1 SGHVS and CDR2 FQNEAQ. The CDR3 nucleotides are TGTGCCAGCAGCTCGCGGACAGGGTCGCGCACCGGGGAGCTGTTTTTT. It is translated as CASSSRTGSRTGELFF.

The genes are TRBV12-5 and TRBJ2-7; D gene uncertain. CDR3 size: 13 residues. The V end was cut by 6 bases, the J end by 7 bases, with 16 bases between. The germline CDR1 and CDR2 sequences are LGHNT and FRNRAP. This CDR3 is CASGPRHPREQYF. In nucleotides, the CDR3 is TGTGCTAGTGGACCGAGACACCCTAGGGAGCAGTACTTC. Full variable domain (outside the CDR3, taken from reference TRBV12-5 and TRBJ2-7): DARVTQTPRHKVTEMGQEVTMRCQPILGHNTVFWYRQTMMQGLELLAYFRNRAPLDDSGMPKDRFSAEMPDATLATLKIQPSEPRDSAVYFCASGPRHPREQYFGPGTRLTVT.

The rearrangement links TRBV7-8 to TRBJ2-1; D is unresolved. The CDR3 totals 13 residues. Trimming pared 5 bases from V and 8 bases from J, leaving 13 bases between. Germline assignment: CDR1 SGHVS and CDR2 FQNEAQ. CDR3 loop: CASSQTTRYEQFF. CDR3 nucleotide sequence: TGTGCCAGCAGCCAGACCACAAGATATGAGCAGTTCTTC.

V is TRBV7-9 and J is TRBJ1-2; D is unclear. The CDR3 consists of 12 residues. Trimming cost V 11 bases and J 4 bases, with 14 bases left between them. The germline V gene encodes CDR1 SEHNR and CDR2 FQNEAQ (reference sequence). The chain's CDR3 is CALPVRPYGYTF. The CDR3 DNA reads TGTGCCTTACCGGTGCGACCCTATGGCTACACCTTC.

This chain connects TRBV6-1 to TRBJ1-2, with TRBD1 identical over 9 bases. The CDR3 runs to 15 residues. Per the germline V gene, CDR1 is MNHNS and CDR2 is SASEGT. V lost 1 base to trimming and J lost 10 bases; unmatched junction nucleotides: 10. The CDR3 spells CASSEGQGVESAYTF. CDR3 nucleotides: TGTGCCAGCAGTGAAGGACAGGGGGTGGAATCCGCCTACACCTTC.

The CDR3 protein is CASSQVVRTGNTGELFF. CDR3 DNA: TGTGCCAGCAGCCAAGTAGTCAGGACAGGGAACACCGGGGAGCTGTTTTTT. The chain is built from TRBV4-2 and TRBJ2-2; 7 bases agree with TRBD1. V was clipped by 1 base and J by 1 base; unmatched bases: 6. The CDR3 loop spans 17 amino acids. Germline CDR1 is LGHNA and CDR2 is YNFKEQ.

This chain uses TRBV6-1 with TRBJ2-7; D perhaps matches TRBD2 (7 bases). Germline V gene lookup returns CDR1 MNHNS and CDR2 SASEGT. This CDR3 contains 15 residues. The ends were cut back, 4 bases at V and 2 bases at J, with 15 bases in the middle. CDR3 sequence reads: CASSGGGTMAYEQYF. In nucleotides, the CDR3 is TGTGCCAGCAGTGGGGGGGGGACAATGGCCTACGAGCAGTACTTC.

CDR3 in amino acids: CAWGAGGPETQYF. CDR3 DNA sequence: TGTGCCTGGGGAGCGGGGGGGCCAGAGACCCAGTACTTC. V and J are TRBV30 and TRBJ2-5, with 10 bases identical to TRBD2. The CDR3 has 13 amino acids. Germline lookup yields CDR1 GTSNPN and CDR2 SVGIG (reference sequence). Unmatched junction bases numbered 4, after V lost 5 bases and J lost 4 bases. The full variable domain, completed using reference TRBV30 and TRBJ2-5, is SQTIHQWPATLVQPVGSPLSLECTVEGTSNPNLYWYRQAAGRGLQLLFYSVGIGQISSEVPQNLSASRPQDRQFILSSKKLLLSDSGFYLCAWGAGGPETQYFGPGTRLLVL.

This chain links TRBV29-1 with TRBJ1-1; the D is unclear. Trimming took off 4 bases at V and 7 bases at J, with 7 bases between the two ends. This CDR3 spans 10 amino acids. Germline CDR1 is SQVTM and CDR2 is ANQGSEA. CDR3 sequence (DNA): TGCAGCGTTGGGCAGCATGAAGCTTTCTTT. It is translated as CSVGQHEAFF.

V is TRBV9 and J is TRBJ2-2; D uncertain. V was pared by 0 bases and J by 3 bases, with 6 bases between. The V gene's germline CDR1 is SGDLS and CDR2 YYNGEE. CDR3 size: 14 residues. Here the CDR3 DNA reads TGTGCCAGCAGCGTAGGTACCGACACCGGGGAGCTGTTTTTT. This encodes CASSVGTDTGELFF. Full variable domain (missing parts from reference TRBV9 and TRBJ2-2): DSGVTQTPKHLITATGQRVTLRCSPRSGDLSVYWYQQSLDQGLQFLIQYYNGEERAKGNILERFSAQQFPDLHSELNLSSLELGDSALYFCASSVGTDTGELFFGEGSRLTVL.

V gene TRBV2 combines with J gene TRBJ2-3, with D tentatively TRBD2 (6 bases). V lost 4 bases and J 0 bases, leaving 8 bases between the germline ends. Germline CDR1 and CDR2: SNHLY and FYNNEI. The CDR3 runs to 14 residues. This CDR3 is CASSVGTSTDTQYF. CDR3 in DNA: TGTGCCAGCAGTGTAGGGACTAGCACAGATACGCAGTATTTT.

The chain combines TRBV6-1 with TRBJ1-3, with D uncertain. Deletions cut 2 bases from V and 4 bases from J, with 6 bases between. CDR3 length equals 13 residues. Germline CDR1 is MNHNS and CDR2 is SASEGT. The CDR3: CASSEQIGNTIYF. Here the CDR3 DNA reads TGTGCCAGCAGTGAACAAATCGGAAACACCATATATTTT.

The CDR3 is CASSKYRDTPRYRSPLHF. CDR3 bases: TGTGCCAGCAGCAAGTACAGAGATACGCCGAGATATCGTTCACCCCTCCACTTT. The chain uses TRBV21-1 and TRBJ1-6; the DNA was not compared with TRBD1, the D call given in the table. TRBV21-1 constitutes a pseudogene. The CDR3 extends over 18 amino acids.

The chain uses TRBV9 and TRBJ1-2; the D is unclear. The length of the CDR3 is 11 residues. V was clipped by 2 bases and J by 8 bases, with 7 bases between them. The germline V gene has CDR1 SGDLS and CDR2 YYNGEE. The CDR3 spells CASSVPRGYTF. CDR3 DNA sequence: TGTGCCAGCAGCGTCCCTCGGGGCTACACCTTC.

CDR3 nucleotide sequence: TGTGCCAGCAGCTCCCAAGGGGAGACTGAAGCTTTCTTT. Amino acids: CASSSQGETEAFF. V gene TRBV7-3 combines with J gene TRBJ1-1; a possible D gene is TRBD1 (5 bases). Trimming took 4 bases from V and 5 from J, leaving 11 bases between them. The CDR3 has 13 amino acids. The V gene's germline CDR1 is SGHTA and CDR2 FQGTGA. Together with reference TRBV7-3 and TRBJ1-1, the CDR3 gives the full variable domain: GAGVSQTPSNKVTEKGKYVELRCDPISGHTALYWYRQSLGQGPEFLIYFQGTGAADDSGLPNDRFFAVRPEGSVSTLKIQRTERGDSAVYLCASSSQGETEAFFGQGTRLTVV.